The source of this TCR beta chain is a study of chemoradiotherapy in HPV16-positive cancers. The wider study: Candidate HPV-specific T-cell clones and common TCR motifs came from functional assays in two HPV16-positive patients.

Repertoires were generated with immunoSEQ multiplex PCR, while TCRdb's copy carries only in-frame clones and drops some. The sample gives 20,000 to 30,000 clones, roughly 95% of which show up once; over 2.5% is in the top ten. Repeated repertoire sampling spanned the course of chemoradiotherapy. Of note for this clone: Its specificity is not known.

General study results and limits: Functional assays defining HPV-specific T cells used only a couple of HPV16-positive patients.

The CDR3 is 14 residues long. Germline V gives CDR1 GTSNPN, CDR2 SVGIG (reference sequence). The V end was cut by 0 bases, the J end by 7 bases, with 10 bases between. The sample here was taken from a patient who underwent chemoradiotherapy. The sequence was obtained from a human donor with HPV-associated anogenital cancer. The V and J genes are TRBV30 and TRBJ1-6; D is uncertain. The CDR3 loop is CAWSVESWNSPLHF. CDR3 nucleotides: TGTGCCTGGAGTGTGGAGAGTTGGAATTCACCCCTCCACTTT.